The clone carrying this T cell receptor (delta chain) was observed a few times. Its antigen is still unknown. This likely stems from a read error, as it lies one base from a far larger clone. The same CDR3 is also encoded by other DNA sequences in this sample. TCRdb re-processed the multiplex PCR reads using CATT. The sample comprises around 46,000 delta-chain clones, about 2% of which are singletons, and about 24% rests with the top ten. The data were obtained in a study of γδ T cells in repeated Plasmodium falciparum infection. Study-wide context: Malian gammadelta TCRs were studied during no-transmission periods and across acute malaria episodes. Notes on the study in general: Malian donors came from one small rural village, predominantly one ethnic group.

This sequence originates from a pool of human donors (malaria-infected and uninfected, not separated). Sequenced material: gamma-delta T cells from blood.

The DNA of the CDR3 is TGTGCTCTTGGGGGGCGATTCTTAGGGCCCGATAAACTCATCTTT. This gives the protein CALGGRFLGPDKLIF. The rearrangement links TRDV1 to TRDJ1; D is undetermined. No J segment appears in TCRdb, so it was assigned here by matching the sequence to germline. This CDR3 is built from 15 residues. V was pared by 4 bases and J by 3 bases, with 15 bases between. CDR1 is TSWWSYY and CDR2 is QGS in the germline V gene.